There are a few counts of the clone carrying this T cell receptor (beta chain). From the 5' RACE reads, TCRdb called clonotypes with MiXCR, one entry per CDR3 protein. The sample includes over 250,000 distinct CDR3 sequences, 4.1% of them seen just once. The data originate from a study of T cells after yellow fever vaccination. For the study at large: Libraries from low-cell-number fractions were prepared with the SMART-Seq v4 Ultra Low Input RNA kit.

Germline CDR1 reads ENHRY; CDR2 reads SYGVKD. The trim removed 6 bases at V and 3 bases at J, leaving 11 bases unmatched. The CDR3 is made up of 17 amino acids. Source: PBMCs, taken 5 days after the yellow fever booster vaccination. The TCR originated in a man between 18 and 35 years old who received the YFV17D yellow fever vaccine. The V gene is TRBV10-3, the J gene TRBJ2-7; TRBD2 agrees at 13 bases. The CDR3 spells CAISQGLAGDPIYEQYV. The CDR3 nucleotides are TGTGCCATCAGCCAAGGACTAGCGGGGGACCCTATCTACGAGCAGTACGTC.